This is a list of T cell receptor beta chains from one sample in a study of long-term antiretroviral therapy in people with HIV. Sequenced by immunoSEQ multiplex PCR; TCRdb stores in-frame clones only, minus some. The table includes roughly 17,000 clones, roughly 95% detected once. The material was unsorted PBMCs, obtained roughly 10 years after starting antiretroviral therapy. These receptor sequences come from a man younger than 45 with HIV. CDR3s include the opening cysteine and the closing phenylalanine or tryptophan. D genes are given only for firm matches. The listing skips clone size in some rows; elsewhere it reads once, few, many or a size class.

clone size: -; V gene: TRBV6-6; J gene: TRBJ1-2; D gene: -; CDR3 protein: CASSYGGNGYTF; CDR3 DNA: TGTGCCAGCAGTTATGGGGGGAATGGCTACACCTTC
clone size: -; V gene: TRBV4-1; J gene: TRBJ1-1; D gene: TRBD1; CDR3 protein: CASSLTQFRGKRNTEAFF; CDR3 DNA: TGCGCCAGCAGCCTAACTCAGTTCAGGGGGAAGAGGAACACTGAAGCTTTCTTT
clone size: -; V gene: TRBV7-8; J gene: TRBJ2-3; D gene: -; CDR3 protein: CASSLVSVGGRDTQYF; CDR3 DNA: TGTGCCAGCAGCTTAGTGTCAGTGGGGGGGCGGGATACGCAGTATTTT
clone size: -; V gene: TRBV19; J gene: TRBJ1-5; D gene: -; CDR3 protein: CATSTENSNQPQHF; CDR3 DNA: TGTGCCACCTCCACAGAAAATAGCAATCAGCCCCAGCATTTT
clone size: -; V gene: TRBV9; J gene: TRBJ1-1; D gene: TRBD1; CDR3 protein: CASSLEGQGRTEAFF; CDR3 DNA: TGTGCCAGCAGCCTCGAGGGACAGGGAAGGACTGAAGCTTTCTTT
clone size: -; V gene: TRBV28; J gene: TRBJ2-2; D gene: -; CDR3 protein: CASSPTDMNTGELFF; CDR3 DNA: TGTGCCAGCAGTCCGACAGATATGAACACCGGGGAGCTGTTTTTT
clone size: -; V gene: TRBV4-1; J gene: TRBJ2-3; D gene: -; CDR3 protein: CASSRQFVGVGTDTQYF; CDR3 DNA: TGCGCCAGCAGCCGACAATTCGTTGGGGTTGGCACAGATACGCAGTATTTT
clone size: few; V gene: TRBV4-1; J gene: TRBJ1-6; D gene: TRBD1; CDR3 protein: CASSQVLGQGIDSPLHF; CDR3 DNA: TGCGCCAGCAGCCAAGTCCTGGGACAGGGTATTGATTCACCCCTCCACTTT
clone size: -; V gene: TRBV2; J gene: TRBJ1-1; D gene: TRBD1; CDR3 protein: CASRGGGTEAFF; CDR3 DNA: TGTGCCAGCAGAGGGGGCGGCACTGAAGCTTTCTTT
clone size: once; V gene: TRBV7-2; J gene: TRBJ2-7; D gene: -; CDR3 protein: CASSLDPSSYEQYF; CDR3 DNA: TGTGCCAGCAGCTTAGATCCTAGCTCCTACGAGCAGTACTTC
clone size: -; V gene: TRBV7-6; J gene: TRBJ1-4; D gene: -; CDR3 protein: CASSLVAGAGQAGGKLFF; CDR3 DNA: TGTGCCAGCAGCTTAGTGGCGGGAGCAGGGCAAGCCGGGGGAAAACTGTTTTTT
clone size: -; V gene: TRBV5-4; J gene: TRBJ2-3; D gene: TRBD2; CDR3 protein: CASSTERGSTDTQYF; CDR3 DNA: TGTGCCAGCAGCACAGAGCGGGGGAGCACAGATACGCAGTATTTT
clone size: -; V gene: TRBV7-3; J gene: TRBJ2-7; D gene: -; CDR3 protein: CASSLTPVPPFEQYF; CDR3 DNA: TGTGCCAGCAGCTTAACCCCAGTCCCCCCTTTCGAGCAGTACTTC
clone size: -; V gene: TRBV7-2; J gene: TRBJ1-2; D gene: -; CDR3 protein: CASSFEMARPTYGYTF; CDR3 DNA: TGTGCCAGCAGCTTCGAAATGGCCAGACCTACCTATGGCTACACCTTC
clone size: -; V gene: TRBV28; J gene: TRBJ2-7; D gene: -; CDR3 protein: CASSASAGSSYEQYF; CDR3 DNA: TGTGCCAGCAGTGCATCGGCGGGATCCTCCTACGAGCAGTACTTC
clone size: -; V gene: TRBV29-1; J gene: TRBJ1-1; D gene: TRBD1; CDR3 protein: CSVSGQAGTEAFF; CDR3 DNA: TGCAGCGTTTCTGGACAGGCTGGCACTGAAGCTTTCTTT
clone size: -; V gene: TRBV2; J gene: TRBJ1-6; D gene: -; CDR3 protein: CASQLGVGNSPLHF; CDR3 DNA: TGTGCCAGCCAGTTGGGTGTTGGCAATTCACCCCTCCACTTT
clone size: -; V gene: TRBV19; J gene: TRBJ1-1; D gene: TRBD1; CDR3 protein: CASDPHPGQGGNTEAFF; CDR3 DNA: TGTGCCAGTGACCCTCATCCGGGACAGGGGGGGAACACTGAAGCTTTCTTT
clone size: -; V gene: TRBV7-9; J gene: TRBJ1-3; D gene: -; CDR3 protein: CANQEAGNTIYF; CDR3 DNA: TGTGCCAACCAAGAAGCTGGAAACACCATATATTTT
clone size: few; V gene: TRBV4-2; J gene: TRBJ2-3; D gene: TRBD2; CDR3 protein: CASSQERAAGGRTDTQYF; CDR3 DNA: TGTGCCAGCAGCCAAGAGCGGGCAGCGGGGGGGCGCACAGATACGCAGTATTTT
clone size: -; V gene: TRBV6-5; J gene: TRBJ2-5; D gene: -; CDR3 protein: CASSYWSGQETQYF; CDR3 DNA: TGTGCCAGCAGTTACTGGTCGGGGCAAGAGACCCAGTACTTC
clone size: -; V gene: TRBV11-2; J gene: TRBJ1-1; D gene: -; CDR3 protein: CASSSSGDAFF; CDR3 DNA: TGTGCCAGCAGCTCGTCCGGAGACGCTTTCTTT
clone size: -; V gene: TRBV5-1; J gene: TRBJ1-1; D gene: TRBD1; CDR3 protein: CASSLEGQGNTEAFF; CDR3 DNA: TGCGCCAGCAGCTTGGAGGGACAGGGGAACACTGAAGCTTTCTTT
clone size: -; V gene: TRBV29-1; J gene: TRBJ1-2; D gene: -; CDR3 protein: CSVESPGDGYTF; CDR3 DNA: TGCAGCGTTGAGTCCCCAGGCGATGGCTACACCTTC
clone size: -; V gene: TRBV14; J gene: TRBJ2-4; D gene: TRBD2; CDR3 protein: CASSPAGGGNIQYF; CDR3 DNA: TGTGCCAGCAGCCCCGCGGGGGGCGGAAACATTCAGTACTTC
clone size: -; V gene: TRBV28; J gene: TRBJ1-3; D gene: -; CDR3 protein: CASSFVQQTTYSGNTIYF; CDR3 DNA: TGTGCCAGCAGTTTTGTTCAACAGACGACATACTCTGGAAACACCATATATTTT
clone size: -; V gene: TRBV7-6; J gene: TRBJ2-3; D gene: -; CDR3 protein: CASSRAGQTDTQYF; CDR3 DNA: TGTGCCAGCAGCCGCGCGGGACAGACAGATACGCAGTATTTT
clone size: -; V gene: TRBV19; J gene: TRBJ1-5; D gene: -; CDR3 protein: CASSIDSGSRRQPQHF; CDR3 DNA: TGTGCCAGTAGTATAGATTCCGGCTCGAGGCGGCAGCCCCAGCATTTT
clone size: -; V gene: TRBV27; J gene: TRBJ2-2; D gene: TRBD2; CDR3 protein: CASSPGLAGTGELFF; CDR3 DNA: TGTGCCAGCAGTCCGGGACTAGCGGGAACCGGGGAGCTGTTTTTT
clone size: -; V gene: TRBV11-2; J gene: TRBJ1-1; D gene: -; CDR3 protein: CASSHKLNSPEAFF; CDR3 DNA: TGTGCCAGCAGCCACAAGCTAAACAGTCCTGAAGCTTTCTTT
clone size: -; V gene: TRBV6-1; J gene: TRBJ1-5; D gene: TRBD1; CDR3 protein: CASSSDRVNQPQHF; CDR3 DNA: TGTGCCAGCAGCTCAGACAGGGTCAATCAGCCCCAGCATTTT
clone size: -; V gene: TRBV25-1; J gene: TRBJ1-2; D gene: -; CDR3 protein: CASSESRYGYTF; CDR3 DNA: TGTGCCAGCAGTGAATCGAGGTATGGCTACACCTTC
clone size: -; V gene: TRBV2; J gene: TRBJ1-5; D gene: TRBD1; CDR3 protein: CASSGGTGNQPQHF; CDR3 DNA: TGTGCCAGCAGTGGAGGGACAGGGAACCAGCCCCAGCATTTT
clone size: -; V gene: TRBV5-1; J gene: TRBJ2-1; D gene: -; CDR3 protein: CASSLVLANEQFF; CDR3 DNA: TGCGCCAGCAGCTTGGTTCTAGCCAATGAGCAGTTCTTC
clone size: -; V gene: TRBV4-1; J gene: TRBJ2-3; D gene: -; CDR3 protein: CASSPRLGTSTDTQYF; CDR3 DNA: TGCGCCAGCAGCCCACGTTTGGGAACTAGCACAGATACGCAGTATTTT
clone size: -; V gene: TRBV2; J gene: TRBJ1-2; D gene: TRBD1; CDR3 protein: CASNDREVGGYTF; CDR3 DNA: TGTGCCAGCAATGACAGGGAAGTGGGCGGCTACACCTTC
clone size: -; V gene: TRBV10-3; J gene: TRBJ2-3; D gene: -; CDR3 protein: CAISDGGAGDTQYF; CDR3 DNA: TGTGCCATCAGTGACGGTGGGGCGGGAGATACGCAGTATTTT
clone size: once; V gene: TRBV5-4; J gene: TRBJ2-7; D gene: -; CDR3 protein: CATSTGPSYEQYF; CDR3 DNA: TGTGCCACTTCGACAGGCCCTTCCTACGAGCAGTACTTC
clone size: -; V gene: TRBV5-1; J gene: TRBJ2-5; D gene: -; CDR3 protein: CASSLVQGPETQYF; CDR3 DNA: TGCGCCAGCAGCTTGGTCCAGGGGCCGGAGACCCAGTACTTC
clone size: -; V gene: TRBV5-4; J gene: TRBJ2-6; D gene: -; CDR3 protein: CASSQPTGGSVGANVLTF; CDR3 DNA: TGTGCCAGCAGCCAACCGACAGGAGGCTCTGTAGGGGCCAACGTCCTGACTTTC
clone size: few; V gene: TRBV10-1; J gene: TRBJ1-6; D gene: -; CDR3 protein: CASSPGTDSPLHF; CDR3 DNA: TGCGCCAGCAGCCCCGGGACCGATTCACCCCTCCACTTT
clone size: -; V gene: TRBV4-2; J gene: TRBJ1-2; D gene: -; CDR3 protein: CASSQDRHPNDGYTF; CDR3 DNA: TGTGCCAGCAGCCAGGATAGACACCCAAACGACGGCTACACCTTC
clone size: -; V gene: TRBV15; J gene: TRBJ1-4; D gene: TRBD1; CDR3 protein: CATSRDYGQGQGRTNEKLFF; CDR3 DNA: TGTGCCACCAGCAGAGATTATGGCCAGGGACAGGGAAGAACTAATGAAAAACTGTTTTTT
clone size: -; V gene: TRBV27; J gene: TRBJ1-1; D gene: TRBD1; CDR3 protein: CASSLDRGRTEAFF; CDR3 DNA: TGTGCCAGCAGCCTTGACAGGGGGAGGACTGAAGCTTTCTTT
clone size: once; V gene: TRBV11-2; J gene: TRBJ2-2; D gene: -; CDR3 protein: CASSLSYPVGGGTGELFF; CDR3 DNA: TGTGCCAGCAGCTTATCTTACCCGGTGGGGGGTGGTACCGGGGAGCTGTTTTTT
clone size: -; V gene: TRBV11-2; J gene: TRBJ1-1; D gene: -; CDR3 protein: CASSLAQPWAFF; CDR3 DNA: TGTGCCAGCAGCTTGGCCCAGCCGTGGGCTTTCTTT
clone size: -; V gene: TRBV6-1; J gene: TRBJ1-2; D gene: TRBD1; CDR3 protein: CASSWDRNYGYTF; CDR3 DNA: TGTGCCAGCAGCTGGGACAGAAACTATGGCTACACCTTC
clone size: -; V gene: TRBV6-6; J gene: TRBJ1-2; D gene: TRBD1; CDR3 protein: CASSYTGGGYGYTF; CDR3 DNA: TGTGCCAGCAGTTACACAGGGGGGGGCTATGGCTACACCTTC
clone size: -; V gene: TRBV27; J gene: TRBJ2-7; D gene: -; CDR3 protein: CASSVSGTAATEQYF; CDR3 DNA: TGTGCCAGCAGTGTCTCCGGGACCGCAGCCACCGAGCAGTACTTC
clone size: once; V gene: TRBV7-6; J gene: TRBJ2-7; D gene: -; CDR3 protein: CASSLAGQGLYEQYF; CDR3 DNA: TGTGCCAGCAGCTTAGCGGGGCAGGGGCTCTACGAGCAGTACTTC